This TCR beta chain stems from a study of draining lymph node invasion in breast cancer. The trim removed 5 bases at V and 4 bases at J, leaving 5 bases unmatched. The CDR3 has 15 residues. The germline gives CDR1 MNHEY, CDR2 SMNVEV (reference sequence). TCRdb re-called the bulk RNA-seq reads with MiXCR, one entry per CDR3 protein. The data show over a thousand distinct CDR3 sequences, roughly 61% seen once. In regard to this clonotype: Its antigen remains unidentified.

General observations from the study: Tregs appeared more clonally expanded than Tconvs in all tissues.

The CD4+ CD45RA- CD25high gate defined the sorted memory regulatory T cells. The sequencing sample was made of sorted memory Tregs from a lymph node. The TCR comes from a female donor with luminal breast cancer. The V gene is TRBV27, the J gene TRBJ2-7, with TRBD2 matching 13 bases. CDR3 coding DNA: TGTGCCAGCAGTCCCAGACTAGCGGGGGGTTACGAGCAGTACGTC. Its protein is CASSPRLAGGYEQYV.